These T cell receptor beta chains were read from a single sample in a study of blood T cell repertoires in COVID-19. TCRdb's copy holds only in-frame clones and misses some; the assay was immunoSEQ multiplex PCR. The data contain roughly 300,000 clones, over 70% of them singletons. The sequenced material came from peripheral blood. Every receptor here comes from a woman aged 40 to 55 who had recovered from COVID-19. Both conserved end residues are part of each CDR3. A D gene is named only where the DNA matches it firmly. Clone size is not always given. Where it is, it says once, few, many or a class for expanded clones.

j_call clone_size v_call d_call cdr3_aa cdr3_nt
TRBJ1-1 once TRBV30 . CAWSEDSSYTEAFF TGTGCCTGGAGTGAGGACAGTAGCTACACTGAAGCTTTCTTT
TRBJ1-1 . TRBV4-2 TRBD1 CASSPRTGEILNTEAFF TGTGCCAGCAGCCCACGGACAGGGGAAATCCTCAACACTGAAGCTTTCTTT
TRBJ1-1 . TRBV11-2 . CASSLDRGGFVAFF TGTGCCAGCAGCTTAGATCGTGGAGGGTTTGTTGCTTTCTTT
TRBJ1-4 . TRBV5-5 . CASSLVAGNEKLFF TGTGCCAGCAGCTTGGTGGCGGGTAATGAAAAACTGTTTTTT
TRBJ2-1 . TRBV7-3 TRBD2 CASSLRSSGGAPYNEQFF TGTGCCAGCAGCTTACGGTCTAGCGGGGGGGCCCCCTACAATGAGCAGTTCTTC
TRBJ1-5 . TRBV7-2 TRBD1 CASSPGTGREPQHF TGTGCCAGCAGCCCCGGGACAGGGCGTGAGCCCCAGCATTTT
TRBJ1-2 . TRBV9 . CASSVGGGQSYGYTF TGTGCCAGCAGCGTAGGTGGGGGCCAGAGCTATGGCTACACCTTC
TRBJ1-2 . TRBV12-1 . CASSPRDRAPGYGYTF TGTGCCAGCAGCCCCCGGGACAGGGCCCCCGGCTATGGCTACACCTTC
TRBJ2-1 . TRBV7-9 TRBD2 CASARRGGGNYNEQFF TGTGCCAGCGCTCGGCGCGGGGGGGGTAACTACAATGAGCAGTTCTTC
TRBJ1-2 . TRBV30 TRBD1 CAWSAASTGDGYTF TGTGCCTGGAGTGCGGCGAGTACAGGGGATGGCTACACCTTC
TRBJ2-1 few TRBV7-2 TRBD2 CASSLELTAGAYNEQFF TGTGCCAGCAGCTTAGAATTGACAGCGGGGGCGTACAATGAGCAGTTCTTC
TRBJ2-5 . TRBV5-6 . CASSLGDFRIQETQYF TGTGCCAGCAGCTTGGGGGACTTCCGGATCCAAGAGACCCAGTACTTC
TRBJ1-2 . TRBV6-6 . CASSPLVGGTPNYGYTF TGTGCCAGCAGTCCCTTGGTTGGGGGGACTCCGAACTATGGCTACACCTTC
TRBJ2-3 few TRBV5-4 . CASSLKRVGTDTQYF TGTGCCAGCAGCTTGAAGCGGGTGGGGACAGATACGCAGTATTTT
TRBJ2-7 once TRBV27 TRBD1 CASSLERTGTYEQYF TGTGCCAGCAGTCTCGAACGGACAGGCACCTACGAGCAGTACTTC
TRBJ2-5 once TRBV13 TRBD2 CASSFFPLAGGQGQYF TGTGCCAGCAGCTTCTTCCCGCTAGCGGGGGGCCAGGGCCAGTACTTC
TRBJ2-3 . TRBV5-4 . CASSLDGSLQYF TGTGCCAGCAGCTTGGACGGTTCTCTGCAGTATTTT
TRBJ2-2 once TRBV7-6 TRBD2 CASSPPLAGEMTGELFF TGTGCCAGCAGCCCCCCCTTAGCGGGGGAAATGACCGGGGAGCTGTTTTTT
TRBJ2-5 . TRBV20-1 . CSAPYQETQYF TGCAGTGCCCCGTACCAAGAGACCCAGTACTTC
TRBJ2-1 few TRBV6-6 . CASSYTQGGNEQFF TGTGCCAGCAGTTACACTCAGGGAGGCAATGAGCAGTTCTTC
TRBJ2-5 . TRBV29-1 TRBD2 CSVNGGGQETQYF TGCAGCGTTAACGGGGGAGGGCAAGAGACCCAGTACTTC
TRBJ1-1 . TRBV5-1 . CASSLGQMNTEAFF TGCGCCAGCAGCTTGGGACAGATGAACACTGAAGCTTTCTTT
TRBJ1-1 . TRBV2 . CARRAGGNTEAFF TGTGCCAGACGAGCGGGGGGGAACACTGAAGCTTTCTTT
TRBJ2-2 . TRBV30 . CAWSGSGGLAGELFF TGTGCCTGGAGTGGGTCAGGGGGGCTTGCCGGGGAGCTGTTTTTT
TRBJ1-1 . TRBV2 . CASTGANTEAFF TGTGCCAGCACAGGGGCAAACACTGAAGCTTTCTTT
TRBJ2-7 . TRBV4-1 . CASSPLLLVPYEQYF TGCGCCAGCAGCCCCCTCTTACTGGTCCCCTACGAGCAGTACTTC
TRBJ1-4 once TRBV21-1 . CARGGSEKLFF TGTGCGAGGGGGGGAAGTGAAAAACTGTTTTTT
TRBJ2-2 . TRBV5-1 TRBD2 CASSPGLAITGELFF TGCGCCAGCAGCCCGGGACTAGCGATCACCGGGGAGCTGTTTTTT
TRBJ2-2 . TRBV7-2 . CASRRDTTGELFF TGTGCCAGCCGAAGGGACACCACCGGGGAGCTGTTTTTT
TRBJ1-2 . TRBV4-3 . CASSQAVSSNYGYTF TGCGCCAGCAGCCAAGCGGTCTCTTCTAACTATGGCTACACCTTC
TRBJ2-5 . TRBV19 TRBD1 CASSIDQGAGETQYF TGTGCCAGTAGTATAGATCAGGGGGCCGGAGAGACCCAGTACTTC
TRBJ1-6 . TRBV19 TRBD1 CASRLGGAITYNSPLHF TGTGCCAGCAGACTAGGGGGCGCAATCACCTATAATTCACCCCTCCACTTT
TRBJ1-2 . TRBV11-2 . CASSSREGPYYGYTF TGTGCCAGCAGCTCCCGGGAGGGTCCTTACTATGGCTACACCTTC
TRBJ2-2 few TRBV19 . CASTQDTTHLNTGELFF TGTGCCAGTACCCAGGACACAACCCACTTGAACACCGGGGAGCTGTTTTTT
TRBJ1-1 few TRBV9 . CASSVVTGLNTEAFF TGTGCCAGCAGCGTAGTAACGGGATTGAACACTGAAGCTTTCTTT
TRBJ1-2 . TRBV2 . CASSSQTRGNYGYTF TGTGCCAGCAGCTCACAGACCAGGGGTAACTATGGCTACACCTTC
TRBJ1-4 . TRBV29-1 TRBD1 CSVGTGGFGEKLFF TGCAGCGTCGGGACAGGGGGGTTTGGTGAAAAACTGTTTTTT
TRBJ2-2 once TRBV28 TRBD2 CASGTGGGELFF TGTGCCAGTGGGACGGGGGGCGGGGAGCTGTTTTTT
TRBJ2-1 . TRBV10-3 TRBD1 CAIRQGGSYNEQFF TGTGCCATCAGACAGGGGGGTTCATACAATGAGCAGTTCTTC
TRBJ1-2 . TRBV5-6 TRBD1 CASRGRDSVYRNYGYTF TGTGCCAGCAGGGGCCGGGACAGTGTTTACCGAAACTATGGCTACACCTTC
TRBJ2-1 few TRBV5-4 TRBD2 CASSPGGLLSNEQFF TGTGCCAGCAGCCCGGGGGGGCTGCTATCCAATGAGCAGTTCTTC
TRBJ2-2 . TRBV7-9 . CASSSGSGENTGELFF TGTGCCAGCAGCTCCGGGTCAGGGGAGAACACCGGGGAGCTGTTTTTT
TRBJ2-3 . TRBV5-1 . CASSVDSGADTQYF TGCGCCAGCAGCGTAGACTCAGGGGCGGATACGCAGTATTTT
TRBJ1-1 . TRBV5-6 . CASSLEPLAGSTEAFF TGTGCCAGCAGCTTGGAACCTCTGGCGGGATCCACTGAAGCTTTCTTT
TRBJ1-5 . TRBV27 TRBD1 CASSPITGGNQPQHF TGTGCCAGCAGTCCGATAACAGGGGGCAATCAGCCCCAGCATTTT
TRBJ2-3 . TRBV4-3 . CASSQDMRATDTQYF TGCGCCAGCAGCCAAGATATGAGGGCAACAGATACGCAGTATTTT
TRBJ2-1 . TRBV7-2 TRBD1 CASSLRTGSSNEQFF TGTGCCAGCAGCCTCAGGACAGGGAGTAGCAATGAGCAGTTCTTC
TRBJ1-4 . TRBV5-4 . CASSPGVTNEKLFF TGTGCCAGCAGCCCCGGGGTTACTAATGAAAAACTGTTTTTT
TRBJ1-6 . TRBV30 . CACPRGAQNLNSPLHF TGTGCCTGCCCCAGGGGCGCGCAAAATTTGAATTCACCCCTCCACTTT
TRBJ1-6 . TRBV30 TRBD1 CAWDRDSYNSPLHF TGTGCCTGGGACAGGGACAGTTACAATTCACCCCTCCACTTT
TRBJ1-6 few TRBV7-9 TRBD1 CASSSTPGRARGDSPLHF TGTGCCAGCAGCTCTACACCTGGCCGGGCCAGGGGGGATTCACCCCTCCACTTT
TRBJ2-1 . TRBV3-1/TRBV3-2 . CASSQGVASFF TGTGCCAGCAGCCAAGGAGTAGCGTCGTTCTTC
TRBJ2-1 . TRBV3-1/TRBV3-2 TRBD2 CASSRLSGGALEQFF TGTGCCAGCAGCCGACTAAGCGGGGGGGCCCTTGAGCAGTTCTTC
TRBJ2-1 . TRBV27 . CASSPLSSEAFNEQFF TGTGCCAGCAGTCCCCTAAGTTCGGAGGCGTTCAATGAGCAGTTCTTC
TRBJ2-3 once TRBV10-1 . CATQDGPTDTQYF TGCGCCACTCAGGATGGCCCCACAGATACGCAGTATTTT